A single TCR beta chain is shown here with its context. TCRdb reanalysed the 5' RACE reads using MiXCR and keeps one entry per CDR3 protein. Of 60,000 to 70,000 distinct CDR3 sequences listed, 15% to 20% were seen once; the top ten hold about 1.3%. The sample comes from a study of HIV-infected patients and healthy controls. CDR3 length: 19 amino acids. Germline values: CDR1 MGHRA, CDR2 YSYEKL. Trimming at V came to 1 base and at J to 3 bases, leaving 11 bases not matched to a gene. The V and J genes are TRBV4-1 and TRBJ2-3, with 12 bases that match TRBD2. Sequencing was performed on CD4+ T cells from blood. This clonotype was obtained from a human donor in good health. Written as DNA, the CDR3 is TGCGCCAGCAGCCAAGCCCCCCCTGAGACTAGCGGGAGAACAGATACGCAGTATTTT. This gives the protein CASSQAPPETSGRTDTQYF.